This T cell receptor (beta chain) was documented in a study of response to subunit inactivated influenza vaccine. General study results and limits: Each seasonal influenza vaccination, the authors suggested, recruits few new T cells.

A few counts support this clonotype. Antigen: not known. TCRdb reanalysed the RT-PCR reads using MiXCR and keeps one entry per CDR3 protein. The table has around 540,000 distinct CDR3 sequences, 10% to 15% seen once. The CDR3 sequence is 18 residues long. V lost 4 bases and J lost 7; bases outside the gene matches: 11. Germline lookup yields CDR1 SGHAT and CDR2 FQNNGV. The origin of this receptor is a man in his forties or fifties who received an inactivated influenza vaccine. The chain recombines TRBV11-2 with TRBJ2-1; 15 bases agree with TRBD2. Here the sequenced sample was PBMCs from blood, taken on the day of vaccination. CDR3 in amino acids: CASSSRTSGRAGLNEQFF. The DNA of the CDR3 is TGTGCCAGCAGCTCTCGGACTAGCGGGAGGGCCGGACTGAATGAGCAGTTCTTC. Variable domain in full (rest from reference TRBV11-2 and TRBJ2-1): EAGVAQSPRYKIIEKRQSVAFWCNPISGHATLYWYQQILGQGPKLLIQFQNNGVVDDSQLPKDRFSAERLKGVDSTLKIQPAKLEDSAVYLCASSSRTSGRAGLNEQFFGPGTRLTVL.